Each of the 9 T cell receptor beta chains below was sequenced from the same sample in a study of T cell responses to AZD1222 COVID-19 vaccine (dated by TCRdb to about 2021). Libraries were constructed by the immunoSEQ multiplex PCR assay. Here the immuneACCESS table is served through TCRdb, limited to in-frame sequences with V and J called. Missing clones are a known gap in these copies; in checked studies unresolved V genes cover under half, and the rest lacks a known reason. For this sample there are 120,000 or so clones; approximately 90% appear just once. The ten top clones hold more than 14% of the sample. In light of the paper, this sample's time point label describes: about 28 days (+/-7) after the second vaccine dose. The sample in question was peripheral blood, obtained 28 days after the second AZD1222 dose. These TCRs come from an adult who received the AZD1222 COVID-19 vaccine.

The chain joins TRBV6-5 to TRBJ2-7, with TRBD1 matching over 8 bases. V gave up 6 bases and J gave up 6 bases; unmatched junction bases: 7. This CDR3 comprises 13 residues. Germline CDR1 MNHEY, CDR2 SVGAGI. DNA of the CDR3: TGTGCCAGCAGACCCGGACAGGGAGGCGAGCAGTACTTC. Translation gives CASRPGQGGEQYF.

The chain is built from TRBV9 and TRBJ1-1; D is possibly TRBD1 (6 bases). Germline V CDR1 and CDR2: SGDLS, YYNGEE. The CDR3 spans 14 residues. Between the trimmed V and J ends, which lost 4 bases and 5 bases, there was a span of 15 bases. DNA of the CDR3: TGTGCCAGCAGCCCTAGGGGGGTAAAGACTGAAGCTTTCTTT. It specifies CASSPRGVKTEAFF.

The rearrangement links TRBV6-6 to TRBJ1-2; tentatively, D is TRBD1 (5 bases). The CDR3 has 13 amino acids. Looked up from germline, CDR1 is MNHNY and CDR2 is SVGAGI (reference sequence). V dropped 6 bases and J dropped 2 bases, with 10 bases sitting between them. The CDR3 DNA is TGTGCCAGCAGCCCCGGGGCCAACTATGGCTACACCTTC. As protein: CASSPGANYGYTF.

The chain carries TRBV10-2 and TRBJ1-5; D is uncertain. Germline V gives CDR1 WSHSY, CDR2 SAAADI. The germline V and J ends were trimmed by 0 bases and 2 bases, with 8 bases remaining between them. This CDR3 comprises 15 residues. The CDR3 coding sequence is TGCGCCAGCAGTGAGTCGCGGTGGGGCAATCAGCCCCAGCATTTT. Protein sequence: CASSESRWGNQPQHF.

V usage is TRBV4-2 and J usage is TRBJ2-3; 9 nucleotides align to TRBD2. Germline V gene sequence: CDR1 LGHNA, CDR2 YNFKEQ. The CDR3 totals 16 residues. Unmatched junction bases numbered 7, after V lost 0 bases and J lost 6 bases. The CDR3 sequence: CASSQEDGGGADTQYF. CDR3 in DNA: TGTGCCAGCAGCCAAGAGGACGGCGGGGGGGCGGATACGCAGTATTTT.

The rearrangement links TRBV7-9 to TRBJ1-6; possibly TRBD1 for D (5 bases). The germline V and J ends were trimmed by 5 bases and 9 bases, with 20 bases remaining between them. The CDR3 loop spans 16 amino acids. Germline lookup yields CDR1 SEHNR and CDR2 FQNEAQ (reference sequence). CDR3 DNA sequence: TGTGCCAGCAGCCCGGGGCCTACGTGGGGTAGTTCACCCCTCCACTTT. This translates into CASSPGPTWGSSPLHF.

The chain links TRBV19 to TRBJ1-1, with 9 positions matching TRBD1. The CDR3 sequence is 16 residues long. The J segment lost 2 bases and the V segment lost 5 bases, leaving 9 bases of the junction unmatched. Germline loops: CDR1 LNHDA, CDR2 SQIVND (reference sequence). The CDR3 region is CASSRDRAMENTEAFF. The CDR3 bases are TGTGCCAGTAGTCGGGACAGGGCCATGGAAAACACTGAAGCTTTCTTT.

The rearrangement joins TRBV6-5 to TRBJ1-2, with 7 positions matching TRBD1. This CDR3 region has 13 residues. Germline V lookup: CDR1 MNHEY, CDR2 SVGAGI. V shed 1 base, J shed 8 bases, and the junction held 4 bases outside the gene matches. In DNA form, the CDR3 reads TGTGCCAGCAGTTACTTTACAGGGGACGGCTACACCTTC. Translation: CASSYFTGDGYTF.

The chain uses TRBV3-1 (or the pseudogene TRBV3-2) and TRBJ1-2, with D possibly matching TRBD1 (5 bases). Germline values: CDR1 LGHDT, CDR2 YNNKEL (reference sequence). V was shortened by 0 bases and J by 0 bases, with 14 bases between the two germline ends. The CDR3 has 17 amino acids. The CDR3 protein is CASSQDPFPGSNYGYTF. For the CDR3, the DNA is TGTGCCAGCAGCCAAGATCCATTCCCAGGGTCTAACTATGGCTACACCTTC.